These T cell receptor beta chains were read from a single sample in a study of cytomegalovirus exposure and HLA in healthy donors. Method: immunoSEQ multiplex PCR; TCRdb's copy keeps in-frame clones and lacks some. Of 200,000 to 250,000 clones in the sample, 60% to 80% were seen once. The sample consisted of PBMCs. Receptors were obtained from a man aged 18-30 years in good health and CMV-seronegative. Both conserved end residues are part of each CDR3. Fields, in order: D gene, J gene, clone size, CDR3 length, V gene, CDR3 protein, CDR3 DNA. The D gene is left open where the match is weak. Part of the rows lack a size; the others show once, few, many or a class for expanded clones.

>-|TRBJ2-7|-|14|TRBV7-2
CASSLAGGSYEQYF
TGTGCCAGCAGCTTAGCGGGGGGCTCCTACGAGCAGTACTTC
>-|TRBJ1-1|-|15|TRBV4-3
CASSQEGAGITEAFF
TGCGCCAGCAGCCAAGAAGGAGCGGGAATAACTGAAGCTTTCTTT
>-|TRBJ1-1|-|13|TRBV28
CASSLGQNTEAFF
TGTGCCAGCAGTTTAGGCCAGAACACTGAAGCTTTCTTT
>TRBD2|TRBJ2-7|-|13|TRBV29-1
CSVGTSGTYEQYF
TGCAGCGTTGGGACTAGCGGAACCTACGAGCAGTACTTC
>-|TRBJ1-2|-|14|TRBV6-5
CASSYGTAFPGYTF
TGTGCCAGCAGTTACGGGACTGCCTTTCCAGGCTACACCTTC
>TRBD2|TRBJ2-3|-|15|TRBV7-3
CASSLGTSGTDTQYF
TGTGCCAGCAGCTTAGGGACTAGCGGCACAGATACGCAGTATTTT
>TRBD2|TRBJ2-1|-|16|TRBV6-4
CASSDSNGGGSNEQFF
TGTGCCAGCAGTGACTCGAATGGAGGCGGGAGCAATGAGCAGTTCTTC
>-|TRBJ1-3|-|15|TRBV29-1
CSVARSSISGNTIYF
TGCAGCGTCGCTCGGAGCAGCATCTCTGGAAACACCATATATTTT
>TRBD1|TRBJ2-2|-|15|TRBV15
CATSRDGTGPGELFF
TGTGCCACCAGCAGAGACGGGACAGGGCCCGGGGAGCTGTTTTTT
>TRBD2|TRBJ2-5|-|18|TRBV9
CASSVAPSGGVGKETQYF
TGTGCCAGCAGCGTAGCTCCTAGCGGGGGGGTTGGTAAAGAGACCCAGTACTTC
>TRBD1|TRBJ1-2|once|15|TRBV7-8
CASSLDPGGEGGYTF
TGTGCCAGCAGCTTAGATCCAGGGGGCGAGGGTGGCTACACCTTC